This T cell receptor (beta chain) was identified during a study of T cells after posttransplantation cyclophosphamide. Study conclusions and caveats: TRB clonality was highly associated with recipient CMV seropositivity and reactivation.

A remark on this clone: Antigen unknown.

Treatment was busulfan-fludarabine conditioning, a marrow graft, and cyclophosphamide on days +3 and +4. CDR1 LGHNA and CDR2 YSLEER come from the germline V gene. The CDR3 runs to 16 residues. V shed 1 base and J shed 2 bases, with 12 bases lying between them. Produced via immunoSEQ multiplex PCR; TCRdb's table is partial and in-frame only. Among 20,000 to 25,000 clones listed, 86% were seen once. The clonotype comes from a female patient in her 30s who received an allogeneic stem cell transplant from an unrelated donor, was CMV-positive, and had no GVHD. The T cells may partly be graft donor cells. This specimen consisted of PBMCs, obtained after allogeneic stem cell transplant with posttransplant cyclophosphamide. This rearrangement joins TRBV4-3 to TRBJ1-3, with a weak D call TRBD1 (5 bases). This chain's CDR3 is CASSQVGGAPGNTIYF. CDR3 DNA sequence: TGCGCCAGCAGCCAAGTCGGAGGGGCACCTGGAAACACCATATATTTT.